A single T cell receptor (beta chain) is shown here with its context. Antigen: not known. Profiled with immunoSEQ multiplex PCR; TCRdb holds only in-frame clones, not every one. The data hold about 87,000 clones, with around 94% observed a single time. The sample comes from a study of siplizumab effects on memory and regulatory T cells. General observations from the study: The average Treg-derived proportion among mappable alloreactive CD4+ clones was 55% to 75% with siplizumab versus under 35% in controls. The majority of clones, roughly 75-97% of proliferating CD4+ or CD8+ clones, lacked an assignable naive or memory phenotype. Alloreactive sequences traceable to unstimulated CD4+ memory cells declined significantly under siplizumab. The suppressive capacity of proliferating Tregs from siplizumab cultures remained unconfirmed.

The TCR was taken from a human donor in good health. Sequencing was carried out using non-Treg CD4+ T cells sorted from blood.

The CDR3 nucleotides are TGTGCCAGTAGTATGGGGTCTGGGGCCAACGTCCTGACTTTC. As protein: CASSMGSGANVLTF. The chain is built from TRBV19 and TRBJ2-6, with D uncertain. Germline V lookup: CDR1 LNHDA, CDR2 SQIVND (reference sequence). Trimming left V 3 bases short and J 1 base short, with 4 bases between. The CDR3 runs to 14 residues.